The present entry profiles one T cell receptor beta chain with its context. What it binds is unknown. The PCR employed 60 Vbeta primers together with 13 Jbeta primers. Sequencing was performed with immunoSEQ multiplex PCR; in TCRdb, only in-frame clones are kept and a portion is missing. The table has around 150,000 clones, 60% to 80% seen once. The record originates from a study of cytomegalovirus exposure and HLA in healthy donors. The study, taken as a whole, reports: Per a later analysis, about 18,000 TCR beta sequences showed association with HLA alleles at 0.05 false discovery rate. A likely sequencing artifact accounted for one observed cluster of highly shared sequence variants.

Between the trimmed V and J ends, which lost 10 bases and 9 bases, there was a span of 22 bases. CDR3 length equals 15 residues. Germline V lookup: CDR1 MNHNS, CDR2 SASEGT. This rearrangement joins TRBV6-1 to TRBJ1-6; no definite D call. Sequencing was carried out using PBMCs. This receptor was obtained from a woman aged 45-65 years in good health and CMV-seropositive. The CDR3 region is CATRRAQKSLSPLHF. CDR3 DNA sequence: TGTGCCACCCGGCGGGCACAAAAAAGCCTTTCACCCCTCCACTTT.